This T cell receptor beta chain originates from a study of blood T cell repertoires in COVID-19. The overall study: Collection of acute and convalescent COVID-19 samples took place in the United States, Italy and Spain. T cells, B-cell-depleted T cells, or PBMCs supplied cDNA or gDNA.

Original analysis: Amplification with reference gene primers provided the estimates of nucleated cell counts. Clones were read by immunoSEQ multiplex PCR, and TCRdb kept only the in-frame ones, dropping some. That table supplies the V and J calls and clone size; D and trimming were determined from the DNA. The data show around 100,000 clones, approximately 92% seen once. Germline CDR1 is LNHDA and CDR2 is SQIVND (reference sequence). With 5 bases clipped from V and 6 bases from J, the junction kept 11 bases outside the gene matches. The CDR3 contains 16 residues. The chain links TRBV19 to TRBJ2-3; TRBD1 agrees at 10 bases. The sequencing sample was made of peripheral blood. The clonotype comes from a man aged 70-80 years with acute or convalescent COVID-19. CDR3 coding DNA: TGTGCCAGTAGTGTCGCCGGGACAGGGGTGTTGGATACGCAGTATTTT. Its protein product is CASSVAGTGVLDTQYF.